These T cell receptor beta chains were read from a single sample in a study of T cell responses to AZD1222 COVID-19 vaccine. Only in-frame clones appear in the TCRdb table, and some are missing; sequencing was by immunoSEQ multiplex PCR. Among 150,000 to 200,000 clones listed, 80% to 95% were seen once. The sequenced sample was peripheral blood, obtained 28 days after the second AZD1222 dose. These receptors were obtained from an adult who received the AZD1222 COVID-19 vaccine. Both conserved end residues are part of each CDR3. A D gene is named only where the DNA matches it firmly. Size is stated for part of the rows, as once, few or many counts, or as a class when the clone is expanded.

d_call	j_call	clone_size	v_call	cdr3_nt	cdr3_aa
-	TRBJ2-2	-	TRBV27	TGTGCCAGCAGCTTCAGGGGGAACACCGGGGAGCTGTTTTTT	CASSFRGNTGELFF
TRBD1	TRBJ2-7	-	TRBV18	TGTGCCAGCTCACCACCGTGGGCGGACAGGACCCACGAGCAGTACTTC	CASSPPWADRTHEQYF
-	TRBJ1-2	-	TRBV5-1	TGCGCCAGCAGCTCGGACGGTGGAAGTAACGGCTACACCTTC	CASSSDGGSNGYTF
-	TRBJ1-5	-	TRBV7-2	TGTGCCAGCAGCCAACAGAGCAATCAGCCCCAGCATTTT	CASSQQSNQPQHF
-	TRBJ2-1	-	TRBV7-9	TGTGCCAGCAGCCAGGGGGAGCAGTTCTTC	CASSQGEQFF
-	TRBJ1-5	once	TRBV30	TGTGCCTGGAGTCTAGAGTTGAATCAGCCCCAGCATTTT	CAWSLELNQPQHF
-	TRBJ2-1	-	TRBV7-3	TGTGCCAGCAGCTTCGGACTGCCGGGCGGCAATGAGCAGTTCTTC	CASSFGLPGGNEQFF
-	TRBJ1-6	-	TRBV27	TGTGCCAGCAGTTTATTTTCTGGAGGGACCAATTCACCCCTCCACTTT	CASSLFSGGTNSPLHF
TRBD1	TRBJ1-6	-	TRBV18	TGTGCCAGCTCACCCTCCTCGGACAGGGGTTTACCCCTCCACTTT	CASSPSSDRGLPLHF
TRBD1	TRBJ1-1	-	TRBV7-3	TGTGCCAGCAGCCGGACAGGATCTAACACTGAAGCTTTCTTT	CASSRTGSNTEAFF
TRBD1	TRBJ2-2	-	TRBV5-1	TGCGCCAGCAGTTGGGACAGGGGTAACACCGGGGAGCTGTTTTTT	CASSWDRGNTGELFF
TRBD2	TRBJ2-1	-	TRBV9	TGTGCCAGCAGCGCTGAGCCGGGACTAGCTTCCCATGAGCAGTTCTTC	CASSAEPGLASHEQFF
TRBD1	TRBJ1-2	-	TRBV7-2	TGTGCCAGCAACCGACAGGGGGTCTATGGCTACACCTTC	CASNRQGVYGYTF
TRBD1	TRBJ1-1	once	TRBV29-1	TGCAGCGTTGCCTTCAAACAGGGGGGGAACACTGAAGCTTTCTTT	CSVAFKQGGNTEAFF
-	TRBJ2-5	-	TRBV9	TGTGCCAGCAGCGTAGGGGCGAGGACCGGGGAAGAGACCCAGTACTTC	CASSVGARTGEETQYF
-	TRBJ2-7	-	TRBV28	TGTGCCAGCAGTACGAGTGAGCAGTACTTC	CASSTSEQYF
-	TRBJ2-1	-	TRBV30	TGTGCCTGGAGCCGGGGTGGAGGGGGCAAGAATGAGCAGTTCTTC	CAWSRGGGGKNEQFF
-	TRBJ1-1	-	TRBV12-3/TRBV12-4	TGTGCCAGCAGTTCAGGTGAAGCTTTCTTT	CASSSGEAFF
-	TRBJ1-2	-	TRBV6-6	TGTGCCAGCAGGAGGGACACCACCTATGGCTACACCTTC	CASRRDTTYGYTF
TRBD2	TRBJ2-2	-	TRBV7-3	TGTGCCAGCAGCACTGGACTAGCGGGGCGAGGGACCGGGGAGCTGTTTTTT	CASSTGLAGRGTGELFF
-	TRBJ1-2	-	TRBV7-9	TGTGCCAGCAGCCATGACGGGTCTCACGGCTACACCTTC	CASSHDGSHGYTF
-	TRBJ2-2	-	TRBV9	TGTGCCAGCAGCGTAGGTCCAGCGGGTAACACCGGGGAGCTGTTTTTT	CASSVGPAGNTGELFF
-	TRBJ2-2	once	TRBV5-1	TGCGCCAGCAGCCGCCCAGAGGCGGCCGGGGAGCTGTTTTTT	CASSRPEAAGELFF
TRBD2	TRBJ2-2	-	TRBV28	TGTGCCAGCTTTAGCGGGGGGGCGAACACCGGGGAGCTGTTTTTT	CASFSGGANTGELFF
-	TRBJ1-2	-	TRBV6-5	TGTGCCAGCAGTTCTTCAGGCAGTAACTATGGCTACACCTTC	CASSSSGSNYGYTF
-	TRBJ2-1	-	TRBV28	TGTGCCAGCAGTTTAGACTTGGCTCTGCAGTTCTTC	CASSLDLALQFF
-	TRBJ1-4	once	TRBV18	TGTGCCAGCTCCCAGGGGTGGGGCGAAAAACTGTTTTTT	CASSQGWGEKLFF
-	TRBJ2-2	-	TRBV4-3	TGCGCCAGCAGCCTCCTCGCGCGGATGAACACCGGGGAGCTGTTTTTT	CASSLLARMNTGELFF
-	TRBJ1-1	-	TRBV27	TGTGCCAGCAGGGAGGGGACGGTGAACACTGAAGCTTTCTTT	CASREGTVNTEAFF
-	TRBJ1-1	-	TRBV18	TGTGCCAGCTCACCAGAGAGGGAAGCTTTCTTT	CASSPEREAFF
TRBD1	TRBJ1-2	-	TRBV5-1	TGCGCCAGCGGACAGGGGGCGGGCGGCTACACCTTC	CASGQGAGGYTF
TRBD1	TRBJ1-3	-	TRBV27	TGTGCCAGCACGACAGGGGTCGGAAACACCATATATTTT	CASTTGVGNTIYF
TRBD1	TRBJ2-2	-	TRBV4-1	TGCGCCAGCAGCCAAGGGGGCCGGACAGGGGCGAACACCGGGGAGCTGTTTTTT	CASSQGGRTGANTGELFF
TRBD1	TRBJ1-5	-	TRBV5-4	TGTGCCAGCAGCTCCGGGACAGGCAATCAGCCCCAGCATTTT	CASSSGTGNQPQHF
-	TRBJ2-7	few	TRBV11-2	TGTGCCAGCAGCTTAGATTGGACAGCCTACGAGCAGTACTTC	CASSLDWTAYEQYF
TRBD1	TRBJ1-2	-	TRBV28	TGTGCCAGCAGTCGCGCCTCGACAGGGAACTATGGCTACACCTTC	CASSRASTGNYGYTF
-	TRBJ2-2	-	TRBV6-2/TRBV6-3	TGTGCCAGCAGTTACCCGAACACCGGGGAGCTGTTTTTT	CASSYPNTGELFF
TRBD1	TRBJ1-1	-	TRBV2	TGTGCCAGCAGAACAGGGGGCCCAGATAAGGAAGCTTTCTTT	CASRTGGPDKEAFF
-	TRBJ2-5	once	TRBV5-4	TGTGCCAGCAGCTTGGCCCCTAGCCAAGAGACCCAGTACTTC	CASSLAPSQETQYF
TRBD1	TRBJ2-5	-	TRBV5-4	TGTGCCAGCAGTGTGCAGGGGGCCGTTGAGACCCAGTACTTC	CASSVQGAVETQYF
TRBD1	TRBJ2-7	-	TRBV5-5	TGTGCCAGCAGCTCACCGGGACAGGGGGCCTACGAGCAGTACTTC	CASSSPGQGAYEQYF
TRBD1	TRBJ2-2	-	TRBV19	TGTGCCAGTACCCCCCGAAGCAGACAGGGTGACACCGGGGAGCTGTTTTTT	CASTPRSRQGDTGELFF
TRBD2	TRBJ2-5	-	TRBV7-2	TGTGCCAGCAGCTTTACTAGCGGGGAGACCCAGTACTTC	CASSFTSGETQYF
-	TRBJ1-2	-	TRBV12-3/TRBV12-4	TGTGCCAGCAGTTCCACAGGGTTCTACACCTTC	CASSSTGFYTF
-	TRBJ1-2	-	TRBV7-3	TGTGCCAGCAGCTTAAACAGGTTAAACTATGGCTACACCTTC	CASSLNRLNYGYTF
-	TRBJ2-5	-	TRBV7-2	TGTGCCAGCAGCTTCGGACAACAAGAGACCCAGTACTTC	CASSFGQQETQYF
-	TRBJ1-3	-	TRBV21-1	TGTGCCAGCAGCAACATAGGGACAGCTAAGAGAAACACCATATATTTT	CASSNIGTAKRNTIYF
-	TRBJ1-4	-	TRBV19	TGTGCCAGTAGTACCGGCCTCCCCAATGAAAAACTGTTTTTT	CASSTGLPNEKLFF